Below are 21 T cell receptor beta chains sequenced from a single sample in a study of CD8 T cells in Susac syndrome. Reverse transcription of about 0.5 to 1 ug RNA was performed with random hexamers. TCRdb called the immunoSEQ multiplex PCR reads again in MiXCR, with one record for every CDR3 protein. The table records some 240,000 distinct CDR3 sequences, about 96% of them present only once. Material: CD4+ T cells from PBMCs. These receptors were obtained from a human donor with Susac syndrome.

The rearrangement links TRBV28 to TRBJ2-4, with 9 bases fitting TRBD1. The CDR3 is 13 residues long. Per germline, CDR1 MDHEN and CDR2 SYDVKM. V gave up 6 bases and J gave up 7 bases; unmatched junction bases: 4. DNA of the CDR3: TGTGCCAGCAGGGACAGGGGTAGGAACATTCAGTACTTC. Translating it yields CASRDRGRNIQYF.

This clonotype was recorded only once. The chain carries TRBV24-1 and TRBJ1-1, with unresolved D. CDR3 length: 12 residues. V was trimmed by 6 bases and J by 5 bases, leaving 9 bases between them. Germline CDR1 KGHDR, CDR2 SFDVKD. DNA for the CDR3: TGTGCCACCAGTCAGCCGGGTACTGAAGCTTTCTTT. It encodes CATSQPGTEAFF.

A single count supports this clonotype. This sequence joins TRBV7-2 and TRBJ2-7; tentatively, D is TRBD1 (5 bases). Per germline, CDR1 SGHTA and CDR2 FQGNSA. The ends were cut back, 5 bases at V and 4 bases at J, with 18 bases in the middle. This CDR3 spans 15 amino acids. CDR3 nucleotides: TGTGCCAGCAGCGACGTCAGGGAAGGTGGTTACGAGCAGTACTTC. Its protein product is CASSDVREGGYEQYF.

J is TRBJ1-1 and V is TRBV18; D is ambiguous. The V gene lost 3 bases and the J gene lost 1 base, with 15 bases spanning the gap. The CDR3 is 16 amino acids. CDR1 and CDR2 from the germline V gene are KGHSH and LQKENI. The CDR3 sequence: CASSPRGLEQNTEAFF. Here the CDR3 DNA reads TGTGCCAGCTCACCCCGTGGGCTCGAGCAGAACACTGAAGCTTTCTTT.

The chain couples TRBV30 to TRBJ2-3; D gene uncertain. Trimming took 8 bases from V and 4 from J, leaving 10 bases between them. The germline CDR1 and CDR2 sequences are GTSNPN and SVGIG (reference sequence). The CDR3 is made up of 11 amino acids. The CDR3 sequence: CAASLADTQYF. CDR3 sequence (DNA): TGTGCCGCCTCACTCGCAGATACGCAGTATTTT.

Comments on this clonotype: A read error may account for a junction end that differs from germline. V is TRBV20-1 and J is TRBJ2-3; D gene unclear. The CDR3 totals 10 residues. Germline V gene lookup returns CDR1 DFQATT and CDR2 SNEGSKA (reference sequence). This CDR3 reads CSASIDTQYF. The CDR3 DNA reads TGCAGTGCCAGCATAGATACGCAGTATTTT.

The chain is built from TRBV4-2 and TRBJ2-1, with 7 nucleotides matching TRBD2. The CDR3 covers 15 residues. V lost 2 bases to trimming and J lost 9 bases; unmatched junction nucleotides: 10. Per germline, CDR1 LGHNA and CDR2 YNFKEQ. The CDR3 spells CASSQSGGGPIEQFF. The DNA of the CDR3 is TGTGCCAGCAGCCAATCCGGGGGAGGGCCCATTGAGCAGTTCTTC.

The chain carries TRBV18 and TRBJ2-7; TRBD2 is a possible D gene (6 bases). The CDR3 loop spans 13 amino acids. Germline V CDR1 and CDR2: KGHSH, LQKENI. The V and J ends lost 3 bases and 6 bases respectively, with 12 bases between them. CDR3 region: CASSPGGEVEQYF. The CDR3 nucleotides read TGTGCCAGCTCACCCGGAGGGGAGGTCGAGCAGTACTTC.

This CDR3 reads CSVEYGANNQPQHF. CDR3 DNA: TGCAGCGTTGAATACGGGGCCAACAATCAGCCCCAGCATTTT. V gene TRBV29-1 combines with J gene TRBJ1-5; maybe TRBD1 (5 bases). The CDR3 has 14 residues. From germline, CDR1 is SQVTM and CDR2 ANQGSEA. Between the trimmed V and J ends, which lost 2 bases and 3 bases, there was a span of 11 bases.

The V and J genes are TRBV4-1 and TRBJ1-2; TRBD1 matches 8 bases. Looked up from germline, CDR1 is MGHRA and CDR2 is YSYEKL. V gave up 3 bases and J gave up 4 bases; unmatched junction bases: 7. The CDR3 sequence is 15 residues long. The CDR3, as DNA: TGCGCCAGCAGCCAGTGGACAGGGCTGGGCTATGGCTACACCTTC. This encodes CASSQWTGLGYGYTF.

The chain uses TRBV6-7 and TRBJ2-1; unclear D gene. TRBV6-7 is given ORF status, its function remaining uncertain. This CDR3 has 15 amino acids. Trimming took off 5 bases at V and 2 bases at J, with 13 bases between the two ends. The CDR3 region is CASSPPGSAYNEQFF. CDR3 nucleotides: TGTGCCAGCAGTCCCCCCGGATCAGCCTACAATGAGCAGTTCTTC.

The CDR3 bases are TGCAGCGTTGAACGAGGACAGTCCCGAGTGGGTGAGCAGTTCTTC. Amino acids: CSVERGQSRVGEQFF. The chain combines TRBV29-1 with TRBJ2-1, with D possibly being TRBD1 (6 bases). CDR1 and CDR2 from the germline V gene are SQVTM and ANQGSEA. The V end lost 2 bases, the J end lost 9 bases, and 20 bases lay between the germline ends. The CDR3 has 15 residues.

This sequence joins TRBV5-1 and TRBJ2-7; TRBD2 matches 12 bases. V was pared by 0 bases and J by 9 bases, with 10 bases of the junction left unmatched. This CDR3 has 16 amino acids. Germline V gives CDR1 SGHRS, CDR2 YFSETQ. The CDR3 region has the DNA TGCGCCAGCAGCTTGGGAGGACTAGCGGGGTCCGGATCGCAGTACTTC. It codes for CASSLGGLAGSGSQYF.

This clonotype was counted once. The chain carries TRBV19 and TRBJ2-7; 7 bases are a match to TRBD1. In germline, CDR1 is LNHDA, CDR2 SQIVND (reference sequence). CDR3 size: 15 residues. Losses at the gene ends were 5 bases for V and 2 bases for J; bases not matched to a gene: 9. The CDR3 DNA follows: TGTGCCAGTAGTGTAAATCGGGACAGTACCTACGAGCAGTACTTC. Its protein product is CASSVNRDSTYEQYF.

The CDR3 coding sequence is TGCGCCAGCAGCTTGGGGCCCCTAGCGGGGGAAGCCTACGAGCAGTACTTC. It codes for CASSLGPLAGEAYEQYF. The gene calls are TRBV5-1 and TRBJ2-7; 10 nucleotides match TRBD2. CDR1 is SGHRS and CDR2 is YFSETQ in the germline V gene. The CDR3 is made up of 17 amino acids. V gave up 0 bases and J gave up 2 bases; unmatched junction bases: 8.

The V call is TRBV25-1, the J call TRBJ2-4; TRBD1 matches 8 bases. The CDR3 is 17 amino acids. V gave up 7 bases and J gave up 0 bases; unmatched junction bases: 11. Germline V gives CDR1 MGHDK, CDR2 SYGVNS. In DNA form, the CDR3 reads TGTGCCAGCACCACCGGGACAGGTGAACTAGCCAAAAACATTCAGTACTTC. It specifies CASTTGTGELAKNIQYF. Variable domain in full (rest from reference TRBV25-1 and TRBJ2-4): EADIYQTPRYLVIGTGKKITLECSQTMGHDKMYWYQQDPGMELHLIHYSYGVNSTEKGDLSSESTVSRIRTEHFPLTLESARPSHTSQYLCASTTGTGELAKNIQYFGAGTRLSVL.

The rearrangement uses TRBV5-1 and TRBJ2-7; D is possibly TRBD2 (5 bases). The V gene lost 0 bases and the J gene lost 7 bases, with 14 bases spanning the gap. The germline V gene has CDR1 SGHRS and CDR2 YFSETQ. The CDR3 is made up of 14 amino acids. For the CDR3, the DNA is TGCGCCAGCAGCTTGGTTGACCCTCCGGGGGAGCAGTACTTC. It yields the protein CASSLVDPPGEQYF.

V is TRBV7-3 and J is TRBJ1-2; possible D gene TRBD1, 5 bases. This CDR3 has 13 residues. Germline CDR1 SGHTA, CDR2 FQGTGA. The germline V and J ends were trimmed by 4 bases and 6 bases, with 12 bases remaining between them. CDR3 sequence: CASSSSETDGYTF. The CDR3 nucleotides are TGTGCCAGCAGCTCCTCCGAGACAGATGGCTACACCTTC.

Here the CDR3 DNA reads TGCAGTGCAAACACAGGGGCCTATGGCTACACCTTC. This translates into CSANTGAYGYTF. The rearrangement uses TRBV20-1 and TRBJ1-2; 7 bases match TRBD1. V trimming: 6 bases; J trimming: 4 bases; junction bases outside the gene matches: 5. The CDR3 runs to 12 residues. Germline CDR1 reads DFQATT; CDR2 reads SNEGSKA (reference sequence).

The chain carries TRBV2 and TRBJ2-7, with 10 bases fitting TRBD2. CDR1 and CDR2 (germline): SNHLY, FYNNEI. The CDR3 loop spans 13 amino acids. V shed 6 bases, J shed 3 bases, and the junction held 2 bases outside the gene matches. This CDR3 is CASREREGYEQYF. The CDR3 DNA follows: TGTGCCAGCAGAGAGCGGGAGGGCTACGAGCAGTACTTC.

The chain links TRBV28 to TRBJ2-3; tentative D call: TRBD2 (6 bases). The CDR3 contains 15 residues. Germline V gives CDR1 MDHEN, CDR2 SYDVKM. Trimming left V 2 bases short and J 0 bases short, with 9 bases between. The CDR3 reads CASSLGGASTDTQYF. DNA of the CDR3: TGTGCCAGCAGTTTAGGAGGGGCCAGCACAGATACGCAGTATTTT.